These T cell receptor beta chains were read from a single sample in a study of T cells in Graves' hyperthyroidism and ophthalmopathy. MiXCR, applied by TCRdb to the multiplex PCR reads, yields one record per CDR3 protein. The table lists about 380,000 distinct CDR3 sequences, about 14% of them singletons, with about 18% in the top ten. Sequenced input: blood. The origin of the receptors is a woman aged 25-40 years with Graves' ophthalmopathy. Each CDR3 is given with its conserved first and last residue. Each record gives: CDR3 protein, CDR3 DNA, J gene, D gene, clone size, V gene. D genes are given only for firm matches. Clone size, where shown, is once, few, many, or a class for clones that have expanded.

CASTFDRSSYNEQFF TGTGCCAGCACCTTCGACCGAAGTTCCTACAATGAGCAGTTCTTC TRBJ2-1 NA NA TRBV6-1
CASSQEGQGTYGYTF TGCGCCAGCAGCCAAGAGGGACAGGGTACCTATGGCTACACCTTC TRBJ1-2 TRBD1 few TRBV4-1
CASSLSGNEQFF TGTGCCAGCAGCTTATCAGGCAATGAGCAGTTCTTC TRBJ2-1 NA many TRBV7-9
CATSAGDPIGQFF TGTGCCACCAGTGCCGGGGACCCCATTGGGCAGTTCTTC TRBJ2-1 NA NA TRBV24-1
CASSLGGQGGETQYF TGCGCCAGCAGCTTGGGGGGACAGGGAGGCGAGACCCAGTACTTC TRBJ2-5 TRBD1 NA TRBV5-1
CASRKTGANTEAFF TGTGCCAGCAGGAAGACAGGAGCGAACACTGAAGCTTTCTTT TRBJ1-1 NA many TRBV6-1
CASSFGGVSYNEQFF TGTGCCAGCAGCTTCGGGGGGGTGTCCTACAATGAGCAGTTCTTC TRBJ2-1 TRBD2 few TRBV7-9
CASSRGIGMDGATNEKLFF TGTGCCAGCAGCCGGGGGATTGGGATGGATGGGGCAACTAATGAAAAACTGTTTTTT TRBJ1-4 NA few TRBV7-9
CASSFTPRIAGGISTDTQYF TGTGCCAGCAGTTTTACCCCCAGGATAGCGGGGGGCATTAGCACAGATACGCAGTATTTT TRBJ2-3 TRBD2 many TRBV12-3/TRBV12-4
CSARYAGAGGEKLFF TGCAGTGCTAGATATGCCGGGGCAGGGGGTGAGAAACTGTTTTTT TRBJ1-4 TRBD1 NA TRBV20-1
CASSQDWVAGGVSDTQYF TGCGCCAGCAGCCAAGATTGGGTAGCGGGGGGGGTTTCAGATACGCAGTATTTT TRBJ2-3 TRBD2 NA TRBV4-1
CASSLQGPNYGYTF TGTGCCAGCAGTCTACAGGGACCGAACTATGGCTACACCTTC TRBJ1-2 NA many TRBV12-3/TRBV12-4
CASSVKGRSSYEQYF TGTGCCAGCAGTGTGAAGGGACGGTCTTCCTACGAGCAGTACTTC TRBJ2-7 NA many TRBV12-3/TRBV12-4
CASSQGGPFNTEAFF TGTGCCAGCTCACAGGGGGGCCCCTTTAACACTGAAGCTTTCTTT TRBJ1-1 NA many TRBV18
CASQRGTYNEQFF TGTGCCAGCCAAAGGGGTACCTACAATGAGCAGTTCTTC TRBJ2-1 NA many TRBV6-1
CASEREGYLANQPQHF TGTGCCAGCGAAAGGGAGGGGTATCTAGCGAATCAGCCCCAGCATTTT TRBJ1-5 NA many TRBV9
CTSREDSHYGYTF TGTACCAGCAGGGAGGACAGCCACTATGGCTACACCTTC TRBJ1-2 NA many TRBV2
CASSWSGTATGTGELFF TGTGCCAGCAGCTGGTCCGGGACAGCGACGGGCACCGGGGAGCTGTTTTTT TRBJ2-2 TRBD1 many TRBV7-8
CSARTDRGYQETQYF TGCAGTGCCAGAACCGACAGGGGGTACCAAGAGACCCAGTACTTC TRBJ2-5 TRBD1 many TRBV20-1
CASSPRGEITDTQYF TGTGCCAGCAGCCCCCGAGGGGAGATCACAGATACGCAGTATTTT TRBJ2-3 NA many TRBV7-6
CASSFRGDYEQYF TGTGCCAGCAGCTTCAGGGGGGACTACGAGCAGTACTTC TRBJ2-7 NA many TRBV11-1
CASSGRDRYYEQYF TGTGCCAGCAGTGGCCGGGACAGGTACTACGAGCAGTACTTC TRBJ2-7 TRBD1 many TRBV6-1
CASSHRGQNTGELFF TGCGCCAGCAGCCACCGGGGACAGAACACCGGGGAGCTGTTTTTT TRBJ2-2 NA many TRBV5-1
CSARDPGANTEAFF TGCAGTGCTAGAGATCCTGGGGCAAACACTGAAGCTTTCTTT TRBJ1-1 NA many TRBV20-1
CASSWYFRPDTQYF TGTGCCAGCAGTTGGTACTTTCGGCCAGATACGCAGTATTTT TRBJ2-3 NA many TRBV6-1
CAWNLAGENEQFF TGTGCCTGGAACCTAGCGGGGGAGAATGAGCAGTTCTTC TRBJ2-1 TRBD2 many TRBV30
CASRRTGGDSNQPQHF TGTGCCAGTAGAAGAACAGGGGGGGATAGCAATCAGCCCCAGCATTTT TRBJ1-5 TRBD1 few TRBV19
CASSPSRLGEQYF TGTGCCAGCAGCCCCTCGCGCCTTGGGGAGCAGTACTTC TRBJ2-7 NA many TRBV7-3
CASIGTSFPNYGYTF TGTGCCAGCATTGGGACAAGCTTTCCTAACTATGGCTACACCTTC TRBJ1-2 NA many TRBV6-1
CASRSRDLATEAFF TGTGCCAGCAGAAGCCGGGACCTGGCCACTGAAGCTTTCTTT TRBJ1-1 NA many TRBV6-1
CASSGSDYSNQPQHF TGTGCCAGCAGTGGTTCAGACTATAGCAATCAGCCCCAGCATTTT TRBJ1-5 NA NA TRBV2
CAISESIGQPQHF TGTGCCATCAGTGAGTCGATAGGTCAGCCCCAGCATTTT TRBJ1-5 NA many TRBV10-3
CASSLIGTGGYEQYF TGTGCCAGCAGCTTAATAGGAACAGGGGGCTACGAGCAGTACTTC TRBJ2-7 TRBD1 many TRBV13
CASSFYTGNTEAFF TGTGCCAGCAGTTTTTACACAGGGAACACTGAAGCTTTCTTT TRBJ1-1 NA NA TRBV27
CASSAPGTGDEQYF TGTGCCAGCAGCGCCCCCGGGACAGGGGACGAGCAGTACTTC TRBJ2-7 TRBD1 many TRBV9
CASSPTRGVIYEQYF TGTGCCAGCTCACCGACCCGGGGCGTGATCTACGAGCAGTACTTC TRBJ2-7 NA many TRBV18
CASSPGGGSLGETQYF TGTGCCAGCAGCCCAGGAGGGGGATCTCTCGGGGAGACCCAGTACTTC TRBJ2-5 NA NA TRBV7-9
CATLKRGGETQYF TGTGCCACCCTGAAGCGGGGAGGAGAGACCCAGTACTTC TRBJ2-5 TRBD2 many TRBV6-1
CASRFTGGTDTQYF TGTGCCAGCAGATTTACAGGGGGAACAGATACGCAGTATTTT TRBJ2-3 TRBD1 many TRBV6-1
CAWSAHNRALGETQYF TGTGCCTGGAGTGCCCACAACCGGGCCTTAGGGGAGACCCAGTACTTC TRBJ2-5 NA many TRBV30
CASSSDSGGVSYEQYF TGTGCCAGCAGCTCAGACAGCGGGGGGGTTTCCTACGAGCAGTACTTC TRBJ2-7 TRBD2 many TRBV7-2
CDSSLQGGEQYF TGTGACAGCAGCCTCCAGGGAGGGGAGCAGTACTTC TRBJ2-7 TRBD2 NA TRBV7-9
CASIGTSGYEQYF TGTGCCAGCATAGGGACTAGCGGTTACGAGCAGTACTTC TRBJ2-7 TRBD2 many TRBV6-1
CASKQDTYLAKNIQYF TGTGCCAGCAAACAGGACACCTATCTAGCCAAAAACATTCAGTACTTC TRBJ2-4 NA many TRBV2
CASSPIGGAGEQYF TGTGCCAGCAGCCCAATCGGGGGCGCGGGGGAGCAGTACTTC TRBJ2-7 NA many TRBV11-2
CASSLSGRTYEQYF TGTGCCAGCAGTTTATCCGGCAGGACCTACGAGCAGTACTTC TRBJ2-7 NA NA TRBV28
CASRANEKLFF TGTGCCAGCAGAGCGAATGAAAAACTGTTTTTT TRBJ1-4 NA many TRBV28
CASSLSRGFSGNTIYF TGTGCCAGCAGTTTATCTCGAGGATTCTCTGGAAACACCATATATTTT TRBJ1-3 NA many TRBV28
CSAATSGGGDTQYF TGCAGTGCTGCCACTAGCGGGGGAGGAGATACGCAGTATTTT TRBJ2-3 TRBD2 many TRBV20-1
CSARDRGLAGGTTDTQYF TGCAGTGCTAGAGATAGGGGACTAGCGGGGGGAACGACAGATACGCAGTATTTT TRBJ2-3 TRBD2 NA TRBV20-1